What follows are 26 T cell receptor beta chains derived from one specimen sequenced in a study of T-cell memory formation after mild COVID-19. TCRdb independently ran MiXCR on the 5' RACE reads; one entry per CDR3 protein. Of a few hundred thousand distinct CDR3 sequences detected, under 25% appear once; the ten largest clones hold around 13%. The sample taken for sequencing was PBMCs or a T cell subset sorted from them (not recorded which). These receptors originate from an adult woman who had mild COVID-19 (a few samples of this study predate the infection). Cell type and time point are not known.

This rearrangement joins TRBV7-3 to TRBJ2-3, with a possible D match to TRBD2 (5 bases). CDR1 is SGHTA, CDR2 FQGTGA, per germline. The V and J ends lost 1 base and 6 bases respectively, with 14 bases between them. The CDR3 sequence is 15 residues long. The CDR3 reads CASSLMGGLLDTQYF. The DNA of the CDR3 is TGTGCCAGCAGCTTAATGGGCGGGCTGTTGGATACGCAGTATTTT.

The V call is TRBV19, the J call TRBJ1-3; no clear D gene. V was cut by 7 bases and J by 0 bases, with 16 bases left in between. Germline V lookup: CDR1 LNHDA, CDR2 SQIVND (reference sequence). CDR3 length: 16 amino acids. CDR3 coding DNA: TGTGCCAGTACCCCCCGCCCAAATCTCTCTGGAAACACCATATATTTT. Its protein product is CASTPRPNLSGNTIYF.

The rearrangement joins TRBV29-1 to TRBJ2-2; tentative D call: TRBD2 (5 bases). Germline CDR1 SQVTM, CDR2 ANQGSEA. The V and J ends lost 3 bases and 5 bases respectively, with 19 bases between them. The CDR3 contains 16 residues. The DNA of the CDR3 is TGCAGCGTTGAGTCCGACGGCCTCCGGAGGACCGGGGAGCTGTTTTTT. The encoded protein is CSVESDGLRRTGELFF.

The table lists this clonotype with a few counts. The chain carries TRBV9 and TRBJ2-3; TRBD2 aligns across 8 bases. The CDR3 contains 16 residues. Germline lookup yields CDR1 SGDLS and CDR2 YYNGEE. The J segment lost 4 bases and the V segment lost 0 bases, leaving 7 bases of the junction unmatched. The CDR3, as DNA: TGTGCCAGCAGCGTAGGGACCAGCGGGAGCGCAGATACGCAGTATTTT. Protein product: CASSVGTSGSADTQYF.

This clonotype was found a few times. This sequence joins TRBV7-6 and TRBJ2-1; D is undetermined. Germline values: CDR1 SGHVS, CDR2 FNYEAQ. This CDR3 has 12 amino acids. V was cut by 5 bases and J by 9 bases, with 11 bases left in between. In DNA, the CDR3 is TGTGCCAGCAGCGACTTAGGTGGTGAGCAGTTCTTC. Its protein is CASSDLGGEQFF.

This clonotype was recorded a few times. The rearrangement joins TRBV12-3 or TRBV12-4 to TRBJ1-5; D unclear. Trimming left V 3 bases short and J 4 bases short, with 16 bases between. The CDR3 runs to 16 residues. In nucleotides, the CDR3 is TGTGCCAGCAGTTTGGGCCCTCGGTGGAAAAATCAGCCCCAGCATTTT. Translated, it gives CASSLGPRWKNQPQHF.

The chain employs TRBV27 and TRBJ1-2; TRBD1 matches 10 bases. CDR1 and CDR2 (germline): MNHEY, SMNVEV (reference sequence). This CDR3 has 15 residues. V lost 5 bases to trimming and J lost 3 bases; unmatched junction nucleotides: 6. The CDR3 DNA reads TGTGCCAGCAGTGGGAGACAGGGGGCAGACTATGGCTACACCTTC. This translates into CASSGRQGADYGYTF.

V and J are TRBV5-1 and TRBJ2-3, with TRBD2 matching over 12 bases. The CDR3 is 16 amino acids. Germline-derived CDR1 and CDR2 are SGHRS and YFSETQ. Trimming cost V 4 bases and J 1 base; bases outside gene matches: 4. CDR3 bases: TGCGCCAGCAGCGCCCGGACTAGCGGGGGCACAGATACGCAGTATTTT. It yields the protein CASSARTSGGTDTQYF.

This clonotype was recorded a few times. The chain combines TRBV18 with TRBJ2-3; 10 bases match TRBD1. V was pared by 1 base and J by 0 bases, with 7 bases of the junction left unmatched. The CDR3 totals 18 residues. CDR1 is KGHSH and CDR2 is LQKENI in the germline V gene. This CDR3 reads CASSPLRTGGTSTDTQYF. CDR3 bases: TGTGCCAGCTCACCACTTCGGACAGGGGGGACTAGCACAGATACGCAGTATTTT.

This clonotype has more than one count but fewer than ten. This chain connects TRBV20-1 to TRBJ2-2; weak D call: TRBD2 (5 bases). The CDR3 totals 15 residues. Germline V gives CDR1 DFQATT, CDR2 SNEGSKA (reference sequence). The V end was cut by 0 bases, the J end by 2 bases, with 10 bases between. Written as DNA, the CDR3 is TGCAGTGCTAGAGATCCAACGGGAAACACCGGGGAGCTGTTTTTT. Amino acids: CSARDPTGNTGELFF.

This clonotype turned up a few times. The rearrangement uses TRBV7-8 and TRBJ2-1; 12 nucleotides match TRBD1. The CDR3 is made up of 15 amino acids. Looked up from germline, CDR1 is SGHVS and CDR2 is FQNEAQ. Trimming cost V 5 bases and J 6 bases; bases outside gene matches: 5. CDR3 in DNA: TGTGCCAGCAGCCAGGGGGACAGGGGGCGCAATGAGCAGTTCTTC. It specifies CASSQGDRGRNEQFF.

This clonotype was detected a few times. The genes are TRBV7-9 and TRBJ1-2, with D perhaps TRBD1 (5 bases). CDR3 length equals 16 residues. The V and J ends lost 3 bases and 4 bases respectively, with 18 bases between them. The germline V gene encodes CDR1 SEHNR and CDR2 FQNEAQ (reference sequence). CDR3 sequence (DNA): TGTGCCAGCAGCTTGGGGACGGCGGGTTTCTCCTATGGCTACACCTTC. This encodes CASSLGTAGFSYGYTF. The variable domain in full, completed from reference TRBV7-9 and TRBJ1-2, reads DTGVSQNPRHKITKRGQNVTFRCDPISEHNRLYWYRQTLGQGPEFLTYFQNEAQLEKSRLLSDRFSAERPKGSFSTLEIQRTEQGDSAMYLCASSLGTAGFSYGYTFGSGTRLTVV.

The V call is TRBV6-5, the J call TRBJ1-2; D not resolved. This CDR3 has 13 residues. Trimming left V 5 bases short and J 8 bases short, with 15 bases between. Germline loops: CDR1 MNHEY, CDR2 SVGAGI. CDR3 loop: CASSTTRSEGYTF. In DNA, the CDR3 is TGTGCCAGCAGTACGACCCGCTCAGAGGGCTACACCTTC.

Only a few counts were recorded for this clonotype. The chain has TRBV7-2 and TRBJ2-3; 8 positions match TRBD1. The CDR3 has 15 amino acids. CDR1 and CDR2 (germline): SGHTA, FQGNSA. V lost 1 base to trimming and J lost 5 bases; unmatched junction nucleotides: 5. The CDR3 reads CASSLGGTGGDTQYF. Here the CDR3 DNA reads TGTGCCAGCAGCTTAGGAGGGACAGGAGGAGATACGCAGTATTTT.

This clonotype was seen a single time. This sequence joins TRBV7-9 and TRBJ1-2; 10 bases fit TRBD1. The CDR3 runs 14 residues. Germline assignment: CDR1 SEHNR and CDR2 FQNEAQ (reference sequence). Trimming at V came to 2 bases and at J to 9 bases, leaving 6 bases not matched to a gene. The CDR3 DNA is TGTGCCAGCAGCTTAAACCGGGACAGGGGTCGCTACACCTTC. This encodes CASSLNRDRGRYTF.

This clonotype was picked up a small number of times. The chain recombines TRBV6-1 with TRBJ2-4; a possible D gene is TRBD1 (5 bases). Germline CDR1 reads MNHNS; CDR2 reads SASEGT. V lost 2 bases and J 0 bases, leaving 17 bases between the germline ends. The CDR3 totals 18 residues. CDR3: CASSERGTTALAKNIQYF. In nucleotides, the CDR3 is TGTGCCAGCAGTGAAAGGGGTACGACAGCTCTAGCCAAAAACATTCAGTACTTC.

This clonotype was detected a few times. The chain joins TRBV11-2 to TRBJ2-7; D remains unclear. CDR1 is SGHAT, CDR2 FQNNGV, per germline. The length of the CDR3 is 16 residues. Trimming removed 5 bases at V and 1 base at J, with 18 bases between. In DNA form, the CDR3 reads TGTGCCAGCAGCCACCTCCCAACACTTAGATCCTACGAGCAGTACTTC. This encodes CASSHLPTLRSYEQYF.

The sample holds a few counts of this clonotype. The gene calls are TRBV7-2 and TRBJ2-1; D may be TRBD2 (6 bases). The V end was cut by 3 bases, the J end by 1 base, with 10 bases between. This CDR3 region has 15 residues. Germline values: CDR1 SGHTA, CDR2 FQGNSA. The CDR3 sequence: CASSFGGASYNEQFF. The CDR3 DNA is TGTGCCAGCAGCTTCGGCGGGGCTTCCTACAATGAGCAGTTCTTC.

This clonotype showed up just a few times. The rearrangement links TRBV5-1 to TRBJ2-7, with D possibly TRBD2 on 6 matching bases. Trimming stripped 5 bases from V and 3 bases from J, with 21 bases between. The CDR3 length is 16 residues. Per germline, CDR1 SGHRS and CDR2 YFSETQ. The CDR3 sequence: CASRGGRGVSLYEQYF. In DNA form, the CDR3 reads TGCGCCAGCAGGGGAGGTCGGGGAGTTTCCCTCTACGAGCAGTACTTC.

The chain links TRBV20-1 to TRBJ1-4; D is uncertain. This CDR3 has 16 residues. With 3 bases removed from V and 0 bases from J, the gap between germline ends came to 14 bases. The V gene's germline CDR1 is DFQATT and CDR2 SNEGSKA (reference sequence). The CDR3 DNA is TGCAGTGCTAGCGCACCCTCGGATGCAACTAATGAAAAACTGTTTTTT. It codes for CSASAPSDATNEKLFF.

This clonotype was seen only a few times. The chain combines TRBV4-1 with TRBJ1-4, with a possible D match to TRBD1 (5 bases). With 7 bases removed from V and 4 bases from J, the gap between germline ends came to 16 bases. The CDR3 is made up of 15 amino acids. Germline CDR1 reads MGHRA; CDR2 reads YSYEKL. CDR3 nucleotides: TGCGCCAGCAAGGTTGGGCAGGGATTTAATGAAAAACTGTTTTTT. The encoded protein is CASKVGQGFNEKLFF.

The chain links TRBV4-2 to TRBJ2-7, with 12 bases that match TRBD2. Germline assignment: CDR1 LGHNA and CDR2 YNFKEQ. The CDR3 contains 17 residues. The V gene end was trimmed by 3 bases and the J gene end by 2 bases; junction bases not matched to a gene: 8. DNA for the CDR3: TGTGCCAGCAGCCAGACTAGCGGGAGTAGTTCCCCCTACGAGCAGTACTTC. Its protein product is CASSQTSGSSSPYEQYF.

This clonotype has just one count. V gene TRBV7-2 combines with J gene TRBJ1-5; TRBD1 is a possible D gene (5 bases). Germline V lookup: CDR1 SGHTA, CDR2 FQGNSA. The CDR3 has 15 residues. The germline V and J ends were trimmed by 8 bases and 6 bases, with 20 bases remaining between them. CDR3 nucleotides: TGTGCCAGCCGAGTCGGGGGGAGCAGGATTCAGCCCCAGCATTTT. Protein sequence: CASRVGGSRIQPQHF.

The chain uses TRBV2 and TRBJ2-7; D not resolved. The CDR3 has 17 amino acids. Germline CDR1 is SNHLY and CDR2 is FYNNEI. Trimming left V 7 bases short and J 3 bases short, with 25 bases between. The CDR3 DNA reads TGTGCCAGCACTCACTCCTCAGTAGGTAAGGTTGACTACGAGCAGTACTTC. Its protein is CASTHSSVGKVDYEQYF.

This clonotype was detected only a few times. V and J are TRBV20-1 and TRBJ1-1, with TRBD1 as a possible D gene (5 bases). Germline V gene sequence: CDR1 DFQATT, CDR2 SNEGSKA (reference sequence). V was trimmed by 5 bases and J by 1 base, leaving 14 bases between them. The CDR3 is 14 residues long. The CDR3 DNA sequence: TGCAGTGCTCCGCTACAGGAGAAGAACACTGAAGCTTTCTTT. Amino acids: CSAPLQEKNTEAFF.

This clonotype was seen a single time. J is TRBJ1-2 and V is TRBV12-3 or TRBV12-4; D ambiguous. The length of the CDR3 is 14 residues. V lost 6 bases and J 3 bases, leaving 14 bases between the germline ends. The chain's CDR3 is CASSRRTSDYGYTF. The DNA of the CDR3 is TGTGCCAGCAGCCGACGGACGTCCGACTATGGCTACACCTTC.